This is a list of T cell receptor beta chains from one sample in a study of T-cell reconstitution after alpha-beta-depleted transplantation in children. MiXCR, run by TCRdb on the PCR reads, gives a single entry per CDR3 protein. The table has a few hundred thousand distinct CDR3 sequences, about 7% seen once. Sequenced material: PBMCs, taken before TCRalphabeta/CD19-depleted stem cell transplant. All receptors derive from a boy between 2 and 10 years old with acute lymphoblastic leukemia, due to receive a stem cell transplant. Each CDR3 is given without its conserved first and last residue. Each record gives: CDR3 protein, V gene, D gene, J gene. The D gene is left open where the match is weak.

CDR3aa: ASSYGGNYGYT
v_gene: TRBV6-2/TRBV6-3
d_gene: NA
j_gene: TRBJ1-2

CDR3aa: ASMGGSYGYT
v_gene: TRBV6-5
d_gene: NA
j_gene: TRBJ1-2

CDR3aa: SARDSRTGPEAF
v_gene: TRBV20-1
d_gene: TRBD1
j_gene: TRBJ1-1

CDR3aa: ASSLMTGELF
v_gene: TRBV11-2
d_gene: NA
j_gene: TRBJ2-2

CDR3aa: ASSQDRGLGGPYTDTQY
v_gene: TRBV4-3
d_gene: NA
j_gene: TRBJ2-3

CDR3aa: ATTSPLLAGERNEQF
v_gene: TRBV6-2/TRBV6-3
d_gene: TRBD2
j_gene: TRBJ2-1

CDR3aa: ASSPPGQIYNEQF
v_gene: TRBV7-8
d_gene: TRBD1
j_gene: TRBJ2-1

CDR3aa: ASSPGQGARNEQY
v_gene: TRBV13
d_gene: TRBD1
j_gene: TRBJ2-7

CDR3aa: ASSLQGLNSPLH
v_gene: TRBV5-1
d_gene: NA
j_gene: TRBJ1-6

CDR3aa: ASSVTSGGVFYEQY
v_gene: TRBV9
d_gene: TRBD2
j_gene: TRBJ2-7

CDR3aa: ASSLDSGNEQF
v_gene: TRBV7-9
d_gene: TRBD2
j_gene: TRBJ2-1

CDR3aa: ASSAGQNSYEQY
v_gene: TRBV11-2
d_gene: NA
j_gene: TRBJ2-7

CDR3aa: AWSVWRGTTLAKNIQY
v_gene: TRBV30
d_gene: NA
j_gene: TRBJ2-4

CDR3aa: ASSLKRGATDTQY
v_gene: TRBV28
d_gene: TRBD2
j_gene: TRBJ2-3

CDR3aa: SVVLGTSYEQY
v_gene: TRBV29-1
d_gene: NA
j_gene: TRBJ2-7

CDR3aa: SASDSGDTQY
v_gene: TRBV20-1
d_gene: NA
j_gene: TRBJ2-3

CDR3aa: ASSPRAGFSYEQY
v_gene: TRBV9
d_gene: TRBD2
j_gene: TRBJ2-7

CDR3aa: SVEGESDSSYEQY
v_gene: TRBV29-1
d_gene: NA
j_gene: TRBJ2-7

CDR3aa: ASSQAGGSGSYYEQY
v_gene: TRBV4-2
d_gene: NA
j_gene: TRBJ2-7

CDR3aa: AISEPTAQTLE
v_gene: TRBV10-3
d_gene: NA
j_gene: TRBJ2-7

CDR3aa: ASSPSPDSPLH
v_gene: TRBV7-2
d_gene: NA
j_gene: TRBJ1-6

CDR3aa: ASSLGWEGGTKHNEQF
v_gene: TRBV5-5
d_gene: NA
j_gene: TRBJ2-1

CDR3aa: ASSSSLGPYEQY
v_gene: TRBV27
d_gene: NA
j_gene: TRBJ2-7

CDR3aa: ASSSLAGYEQY
v_gene: TRBV5-6
d_gene: TRBD2
j_gene: TRBJ2-7

CDR3aa: ASSWGRSSRFQEGYEQY
v_gene: TRBV5-1
d_gene: NA
j_gene: TRBJ2-7

CDR3aa: ASSLLDTGTEAF
v_gene: TRBV5-1
d_gene: NA
j_gene: TRBJ1-1

CDR3aa: SVERRLAGGTGELF
v_gene: TRBV29-1
d_gene: TRBD2
j_gene: TRBJ2-2

CDR3aa: SASAPRDRGNEQF
v_gene: TRBV20-1
d_gene: TRBD1
j_gene: TRBJ2-1

CDR3aa: SAPPGSGGLGSDTQY
v_gene: TRBV20-1
d_gene: TRBD2
j_gene: TRBJ2-3

CDR3aa: ASSLVGSSQETQY
v_gene: TRBV7-2
d_gene: NA
j_gene: TRBJ2-5

CDR3aa: SASPGRNQETQY
v_gene: TRBV20-1
d_gene: NA
j_gene: TRBJ2-5

CDR3aa: ASSLTEQGAGEQF
v_gene: TRBV7-8
d_gene: TRBD1
j_gene: TRBJ2-1

CDR3aa: ASSLEGGDGYT
v_gene: TRBV5-5
d_gene: NA
j_gene: TRBJ1-2

CDR3aa: ASSRLAGAQETQY
v_gene: TRBV7-2
d_gene: TRBD2
j_gene: TRBJ2-5

CDR3aa: SAIGRGPSYEQY
v_gene: TRBV20-1
d_gene: NA
j_gene: TRBJ2-7

CDR3aa: ASSLTSGDTEAF
v_gene: TRBV7-3
d_gene: NA
j_gene: TRBJ1-1

CDR3aa: ATSARGNGYT
v_gene: TRBV15
d_gene: NA
j_gene: TRBJ1-2

CDR3aa: ASSLSAEYEQY
v_gene: TRBV27
d_gene: NA
j_gene: TRBJ2-7

CDR3aa: ASSFPLLGTHEQY
v_gene: TRBV28
d_gene: NA
j_gene: TRBJ2-7

CDR3aa: ASTGGNEQY
v_gene: TRBV27
d_gene: TRBD2
j_gene: TRBJ2-7

CDR3aa: ASTLPQDPRADAGELF
v_gene: TRBV5-1
d_gene: NA
j_gene: TRBJ2-2

CDR3aa: ASTPGGAYEQY
v_gene: TRBV12-3/TRBV12-4
d_gene: TRBD1
j_gene: TRBJ2-7

CDR3aa: ASSFFISPDTQY
v_gene: TRBV11-3
d_gene: NA
j_gene: TRBJ2-3

CDR3aa: ASSQGDRDTDTQY
v_gene: TRBV4-1
d_gene: TRBD1
j_gene: TRBJ2-3

CDR3aa: SASPELTDTQY
v_gene: TRBV20-1
d_gene: NA
j_gene: TRBJ2-3

CDR3aa: ASSVGSPWRAPLNEQF
v_gene: TRBV9
d_gene: NA
j_gene: TRBJ2-1

CDR3aa: SAGGGQETQY
v_gene: TRBV20-1
d_gene: TRBD2
j_gene: TRBJ2-5

CDR3aa: ASSLDGGSEQY
v_gene: TRBV28
d_gene: NA
j_gene: TRBJ2-7

CDR3aa: ASSQVPGSNTGELF
v_gene: TRBV3-1
d_gene: NA
j_gene: TRBJ2-2

CDR3aa: SASIGSDYGYT
v_gene: TRBV20-1
d_gene: NA
j_gene: TRBJ1-2

CDR3aa: ASSDRAYGYT
v_gene: TRBV28
d_gene: TRBD1
j_gene: TRBJ1-2

CDR3aa: ASSQVDGLTEAF
v_gene: TRBV3-1
d_gene: NA
j_gene: TRBJ1-1

CDR3aa: ASSPSGNTGELF
v_gene: TRBV28
d_gene: TRBD2
j_gene: TRBJ2-2

CDR3aa: ARFGGAGGWTEAF
v_gene: TRBV11-2
d_gene: NA
j_gene: TRBJ1-1

CDR3aa: ASSLVALAGTYNEQF
v_gene: TRBV11-3
d_gene: TRBD2
j_gene: TRBJ2-1

CDR3aa: ASSFRGQEGEQY
v_gene: TRBV7-9
d_gene: NA
j_gene: TRBJ2-7